Below, 22 T cell receptor beta chains from the same sample are listed, as sequenced in a study of T-cell memory formation after mild COVID-19. TCRdb recomputed calls from the 5' RACE reads with MiXCR, one row per CDR3 protein. The sample contains about 57,000 distinct CDR3 sequences, roughly an eighth of which appear only once. The sequencing input was PBMCs or a T cell subset sorted from them (not recorded which). All receptors derive from a young man who had mild COVID-19 (a few samples of this study predate the infection). Cell type and time point are not known.

This clonotype was detected only a few times. V gene TRBV12-3 or TRBV12-4 combines with J gene TRBJ2-2, with D perhaps assigned TRBD1 or TRBD2 (6 bases each). The CDR3 consists of 16 residues. V was shortened by 4 bases and J by 2 bases, with 14 bases between the two germline ends. The CDR3 coding sequence is TGTGCCAGCAGTTCCACTACCGGGGGCAACACCGGGGAGCTGTTTTTT. Its protein is CASSSTTGGNTGELFF.

By share, this clonotype counts as medium-sized. The chain links TRBV7-9 to TRBJ2-3; tentatively, D is TRBD2 (6 bases). Germline CDR1 SEHNR, CDR2 FQNEAQ (reference sequence). The CDR3 is 15 amino acids. The ends were cut back, 4 bases at V and 0 bases at J, with 11 bases in the middle. The DNA for the CDR3 is TGTGCCAGCAGCTCATTAGCGGAGAGCACAGATACGCAGTATTTT. It translates to CASSSLAESTDTQYF. Supplemented by reference TRBV7-9 and TRBJ2-3, the full variable domain reads DTGVSQNPRHKITKRGQNVTFRCDPISEHNRLYWYRQTLGQGPEFLTYFQNEAQLEKSRLLSDRFSAERPKGSFSTLEIQRTEQGDSAMYLCASSSLAESTDTQYFGPGTRLTVL.

The chain links TRBV5-6 to TRBJ1-1; D gene ambiguous. Per the germline V gene, CDR1 is SGHDT and CDR2 is YYEEEE. Trimming removed 4 bases at V and 5 bases at J, with 12 bases between. CDR3 length equals 13 residues. This CDR3 is CASSLPPGTEAFF. The DNA of the CDR3 is TGTGCCAGCAGCCTGCCCCCGGGGACTGAAGCTTTCTTT.

The V and J genes are TRBV11-3 and TRBJ2-5; D is ambiguous. Germline V lookup: CDR1 SGHNT, CDR2 YENEEA. This CDR3 is built from 15 residues. The V gene lost 0 bases and the J gene lost 3 bases, with 11 bases spanning the gap. CDR3 DNA: TGTGCCAGCAGCTTAGATGGAGCAGGAGAAGAGACCCAGTACTTC. It yields the protein CASSLDGAGEETQYF.

This clonotype was picked up many times. The V gene is TRBV7-2, the J gene TRBJ2-4; D possibly corresponds to TRBD2 (7 bases). Germline values: CDR1 SGHTA, CDR2 FQGNSA. The CDR3 totals 15 residues. V was pared by 5 bases and J by 13 bases, with 24 bases between. The CDR3 DNA follows: TGTGCCAGCAGCCCAGCGGCGGGGGCGTCGAATTCCCAGTACTTC. It codes for CASSPAAGASNSQYF.

This clonotype was seen only a few times. The chain uses TRBV7-3 and TRBJ2-3, with a tentative D call TRBD1 (6 bases). Germline CDR1 is SGHTA and CDR2 is FQGTGA. The CDR3 length is 14 residues. V lost 4 bases, J lost 4 bases, and 12 bases lay in between. CDR3 protein: CASSSSGVSDTQYF. In nucleotides, the CDR3 is TGTGCCAGCAGCTCCTCAGGGGTTTCAGATACGCAGTATTTT.

Ten or more counts support this clonotype. At one end the junction does not follow the germline gene, possibly because of a read error. This rearrangement joins TRBV12-5 to TRBJ2-5; 12 bases line up with TRBD2. Per germline, CDR1 LGHNT and CDR2 FRNRAP. This CDR3 is 17 amino acids long. The DNA of the CDR3 is TGTGCTAGTGGTCAACTAGCGGGGGGAATAAATGAAGAGAGCCAGTACTTC. Translation: CASGQLAGGINEESQYF.

This clonotype was seen ten or more times. V and J are TRBV5-1 and TRBJ1-1, with D possibly matching TRBD1 (5 bases). The CDR3 runs 13 residues. The germline V and J ends were trimmed by 2 bases and 2 bases, with 7 bases remaining between them. Germline V gene sequence: CDR1 SGHRS, CDR2 YFSETQ. DNA of the CDR3: TGCGCCAGCAGCTTCGACAGTAACACTGAAGCTTTCTTT. Translating it yields CASSFDSNTEAFF.

This clonotype has more than one count but fewer than ten. The rearrangement links TRBV4-1 to TRBJ1-5, with D perhaps matching TRBD1 (5 bases). The germline V gene encodes CDR1 MGHRA and CDR2 YSYEKL. Trimming took off 0 bases at V and 0 bases at J, with 15 bases between the two ends. CDR3 length: 18 residues. The CDR3 nucleotides read TGCGCCAGCAGCCAAGATCCGCTGGGACGGGATAGCAATCAGCCCCAGCATTTT. It codes for CASSQDPLGRDSNQPQHF.

The chain joins TRBV10-2 to TRBJ2-7; D is possibly TRBD1 (6 bases). The CDR3 contains 15 residues. Germline CDR1 is WSHSY and CDR2 is SAAADI. Between the trimmed V and J ends, which lost 4 bases and 0 bases, there was a span of 13 bases. This chain's CDR3 is CASSGGQLSSYEQYF. CDR3 DNA: TGCGCCAGCAGTGGGGGGCAGTTGAGCTCCTACGAGCAGTACTTC.

This clonotype was detected many times. The genes are TRBV4-1 and TRBJ1-1; 9 nucleotides line up with TRBD1. Trimming removed 7 bases from V and 3 bases from J; junction bases left unmatched: 9. This CDR3 region has 15 residues. Germline assignment: CDR1 MGHRA and CDR2 YSYEKL. The CDR3 loop reads CASTANRGLDTEAFF. CDR3 sequence (DNA): TGCGCCAGCACCGCCAACAGGGGGCTCGACACTGAAGCTTTCTTT.

This clonotype was seen repeatedly, ten times or more. V is TRBV7-8 and J is TRBJ1-1; D gene unclear. Germline V gene sequence: CDR1 SGHVS, CDR2 FQNEAQ. This CDR3 contains 14 residues. V was trimmed by 5 bases and J by 1 base, leaving 11 bases between them. CDR3 DNA: TGTGCCAGCAGCAGGAGGGCGGCGAACACTGAAGCTTTCTTT. Encoded protein: CASSRRAANTEAFF. Filled out from reference TRBV7-8 and TRBJ1-1, the complete variable domain reads GAGVSQSPRYKVAKRGQDVALRCDPISGHVSLFWYQQALGQGPEFLTYFQNEAQLDKSGLPSDRFFAERPEGSVSTLKIQRTQQEDSAVYLCASSRRAANTEAFFGQGTRLTVV.

This clonotype came up a few times. This sequence joins TRBV20-1 and TRBJ1-2; maybe TRBD1 (5 bases). V was clipped by 0 bases and J by 4 bases, with 12 bases between them. The CDR3 is 14 residues long. Per germline, CDR1 DFQATT and CDR2 SNEGSKA (reference sequence). The CDR3 spells CSARDMDTSYGYTF. The CDR3 DNA follows: TGCAGTGCTAGAGATATGGACACGTCCTATGGCTACACCTTC.

Many counts were recorded for this clonotype. The gene calls are TRBV6-6 and TRBJ2-7; TRBD1 agrees at 11 bases. This CDR3 comprises 15 residues. The V and J ends lost 6 bases and 3 bases, in that order; junction bases with no gene match: 7. Germline CDR1 reads MNHNY; CDR2 reads SVGAGI (reference sequence). This CDR3 is CASRPGQGAYYEQYV. In nucleotides, the CDR3 is TGTGCCAGCAGGCCCGGACAGGGGGCCTACTACGAGCAGTACGTC.

The chain recombines TRBV5-1 with TRBJ1-2; D unclear. CDR3 length equals 11 residues. The V end lost 6 bases, the J end lost 5 bases, and 8 bases lay between the germline ends. Germline CDR1 SGHRS, CDR2 YFSETQ. CDR3 DNA sequence: TGCGCCAGCAACGACTCTTATGGCTACACCTTC. Translation gives CASNDSYGYTF.

CDR3 nucleotides: TGTGCCAGCAGCACGGGCCCCTACGAGCAGTACTTC. Translated: CASSTGPYEQYF. The genes are TRBV5-6 and TRBJ2-7; D not certain. This CDR3 is built from 12 residues. The V end was cut by 4 bases, the J end by 2 bases, with 7 bases between. Looked up from germline, CDR1 is SGHDT and CDR2 is YYEEEE. Drawing the rest from reference TRBV5-6 and TRBJ2-7, the complete variable domain is DAGVTQSPTHLIKTRGQQVTLRCSPKSGHDTVSWYQQALGQGPQFIFQYYEEEERQRGNFPDRFSGHQFPNYSSELNVNALLLGDSALYLCASSTGPYEQYFGPGTRLTVT.

There are a few counts of this clonotype. The J gene is TRBJ2-7, the V gene TRBV7-2; D call uncertain. The germline V gene encodes CDR1 SGHTA and CDR2 FQGNSA. The CDR3 is 14 amino acids. Trimming pared 1 base from V and 4 bases from J, leaving 11 bases between. The CDR3 loop reads CASSLVGWFYEQYF. The DNA of the CDR3 is TGTGCCAGCAGCTTAGTCGGTTGGTTTTACGAGCAGTACTTC.

This chain uses TRBV12-3 or TRBV12-4 with TRBJ2-3; D remains ambiguous. The V end lost 3 bases, the J end lost 4 bases, and 8 bases lay between the germline ends. The CDR3 covers 13 residues. CDR3 sequence: CASSFKGADTQYF. CDR3 DNA sequence: TGTGCCAGCAGTTTCAAAGGAGCAGATACGCAGTATTTT.

This clonotype was seen a few times. This sequence joins TRBV6-1 and TRBJ1-5; the D gene is possibly TRBD1 (5 bases). The CDR3 is 15 residues long. The V and J ends lost 5 bases and 6 bases respectively, with 17 bases between them. The germline gives CDR1 MNHNS, CDR2 SASEGT. CDR3 bases: TGTGCCAGCAGTCCGGGGCTCCCCCAAGGTCAGCCCCAGCATTTT. Protein: CASSPGLPQGQPQHF.

This clonotype was seen ten or more times. DNA of the CDR3: TGCGCCAGCAGCTTGGTCCCGGGGTCCTACGAGCAGTACGTC. Translation gives CASSLVPGSYEQYV. The chain uses TRBV5-1 and TRBJ2-7; possibly TRBD2 for D (5 bases). V lost 0 bases to trimming and J lost 1 base, with 8 bases between them. From germline, CDR1 is SGHRS and CDR2 YFSETQ. This CDR3 has 14 residues.

This clonotype was seen a few times. J is TRBJ2-3 and V is TRBV4-3; D tentatively reads TRBD1 or TRBD2 (6 bases each). The germline V gene encodes CDR1 LGHNA and CDR2 YSLEER. Trimming shortened V by 1 base and J by 6 bases, and 14 bases separated the two germline ends. This CDR3 has 15 amino acids. CDR3 in DNA: TGCGCCAGCAGCCAAGTTAGGGGGGTGGGGGATACGCAGTATTTT. Translating gives CASSQVRGVGDTQYF.

This clonotype was counted many times. The chain joins TRBV7-9 to TRBJ1-6; D might be TRBD1 (6 bases). CDR1 is SEHNR and CDR2 is FQNEAQ in the germline V gene (reference sequence). V was pared by 7 bases and J by 7 bases, with 14 bases between. The CDR3 is 14 amino acids. The CDR3: CASTRAGENSPLHF. The CDR3 coding sequence is TGTGCCAGCACCAGGGCAGGGGAAAATTCACCCCTCCACTTT.